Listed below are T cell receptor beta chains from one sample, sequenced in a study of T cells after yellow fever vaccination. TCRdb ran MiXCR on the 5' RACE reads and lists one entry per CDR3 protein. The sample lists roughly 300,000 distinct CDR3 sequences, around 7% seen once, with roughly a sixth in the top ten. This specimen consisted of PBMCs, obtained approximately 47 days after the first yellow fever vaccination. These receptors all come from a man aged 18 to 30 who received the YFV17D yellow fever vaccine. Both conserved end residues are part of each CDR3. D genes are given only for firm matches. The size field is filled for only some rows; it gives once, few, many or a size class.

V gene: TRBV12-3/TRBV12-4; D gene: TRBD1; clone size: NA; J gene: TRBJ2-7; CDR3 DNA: TGTGCCAGCAGCGCGATGTATACAGGGGCCTACGAGCAGTACTTC; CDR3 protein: CASSAMYTGAYEQYF
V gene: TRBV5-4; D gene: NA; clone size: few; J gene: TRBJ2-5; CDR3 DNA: TGTGCCAGCAGCCCCAGGACGGGCCAAGAAGAGACCCAGTACTTC; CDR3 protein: CASSPRTGQEETQYF
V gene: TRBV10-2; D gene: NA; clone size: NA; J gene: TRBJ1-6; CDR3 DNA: TGCGCCAGCAGTGAACCCAGGGAAGATTCACCCCTCCACTTT; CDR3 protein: CASSEPREDSPLHF
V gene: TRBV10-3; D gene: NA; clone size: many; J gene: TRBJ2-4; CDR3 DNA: TGTGCCATCAGTGAAGGCGAGCCTATAGCCAAAAACATTCAGTACTTC; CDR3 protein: CAISEGEPIAKNIQYF
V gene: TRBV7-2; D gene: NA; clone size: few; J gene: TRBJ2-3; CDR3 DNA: TGTGCCAGCAGCCGGCGACTTGCCGCTAGCACAGATACGCAGTATTTT; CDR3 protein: CASSRRLAASTDTQYF
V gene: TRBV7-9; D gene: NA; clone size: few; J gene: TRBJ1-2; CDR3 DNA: TGTGCCAGCAGCTTAGCGAGGGTTTGGACCTTC; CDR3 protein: CASSLARVWTF
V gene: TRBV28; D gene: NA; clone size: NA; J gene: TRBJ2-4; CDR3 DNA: TGTGCCAGCAGTTCCAGGGACCACATTCAGTACTTC; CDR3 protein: CASSSRDHIQYF
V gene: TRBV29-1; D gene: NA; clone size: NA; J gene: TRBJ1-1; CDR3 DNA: TGCAGCGTTGAGGGAGACGGGGGCGCGGACACTGAAGCTTTCTTT; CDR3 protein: CSVEGDGGADTEAFF
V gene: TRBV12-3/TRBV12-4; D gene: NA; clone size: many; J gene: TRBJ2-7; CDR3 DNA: TGTGCCAGCAGCCCCGGGCACGAGCAGTACTTC; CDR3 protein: CASSPGHEQYF
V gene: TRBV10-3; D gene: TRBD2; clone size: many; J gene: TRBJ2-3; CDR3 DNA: TGTGCCATCAAGACTAGCGGGGGCACAGATACGCAGTATTTT; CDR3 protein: CAIKTSGGTDTQYF
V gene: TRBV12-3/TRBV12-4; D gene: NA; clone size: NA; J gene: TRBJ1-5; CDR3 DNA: TGTGCCAGCAGCCATGGGGGTCAGGGTCAGCCCCAGCATTTT; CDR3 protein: CASSHGGQGQPQHF
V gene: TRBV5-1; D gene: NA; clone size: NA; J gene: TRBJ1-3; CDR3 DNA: TGCGCCAGCAGCGAGGGTCAAGGAAACACCATATATTTT; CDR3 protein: CASSEGQGNTIYF
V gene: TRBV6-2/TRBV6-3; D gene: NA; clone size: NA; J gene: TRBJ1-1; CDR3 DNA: TGTGCCAGCAGTTACCTTCGCTTAGGGTCTGAAGCTTTCTTT; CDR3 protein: CASSYLRLGSEAFF
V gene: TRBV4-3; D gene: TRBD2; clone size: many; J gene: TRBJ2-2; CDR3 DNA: TGCGCCAGCAGCCAGGGGCCGGGGGGACCCTCCGGGGAGCTGTTTTTT; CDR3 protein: CASSQGPGGPSGELFF
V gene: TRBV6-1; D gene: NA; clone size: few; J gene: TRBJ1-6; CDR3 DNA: TGTGCCAGCAGAGCCCCGGGTTCCTATAATTCACCCCTCCACTTT; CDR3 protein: CASRAPGSYNSPLHF
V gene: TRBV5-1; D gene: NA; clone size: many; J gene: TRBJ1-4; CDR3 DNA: TGCGCCAGCAGCACTCGGTCTCGGACTAATGAAAAACTGTTTTTT; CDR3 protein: CASSTRSRTNEKLFF
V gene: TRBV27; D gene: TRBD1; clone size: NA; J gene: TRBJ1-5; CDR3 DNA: TGTGCCAGCGGGGGGACAGCAGATAGCAATCAGCCCCAGCATTTT; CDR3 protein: CASGGTADSNQPQHF
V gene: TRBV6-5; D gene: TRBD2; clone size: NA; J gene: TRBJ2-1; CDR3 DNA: TGTGCCAGCAGTTCTAGCGGGGGGGCCCATGAGCAGTTCTTC; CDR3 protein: CASSSSGGAHEQFF
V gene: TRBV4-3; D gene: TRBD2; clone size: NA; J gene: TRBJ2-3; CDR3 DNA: TGCGCCAGCAGCCGTCTTCGGGGGGGCCGGGGCGCAGATACGCAGTATTTT; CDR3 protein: CASSRLRGGRGADTQYF
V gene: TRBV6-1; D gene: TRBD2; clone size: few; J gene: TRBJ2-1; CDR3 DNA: TGTGCCAGCAGTGTAGGCGGGGGACGAAGCTATAGGGATGAGCAGTTCTTC; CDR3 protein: CASSVGGGRSYRDEQFF
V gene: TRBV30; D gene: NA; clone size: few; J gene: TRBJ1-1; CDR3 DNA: TGTGCCTGGAGTGTACGGACCCCCGAAGCTTTCTTT; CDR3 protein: CAWSVRTPEAFF
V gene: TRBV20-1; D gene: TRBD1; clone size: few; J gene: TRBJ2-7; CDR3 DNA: TGCAGTGCTAGGGGTCCAGGGGGCCTTTCCTACGAGCAGTACTTC; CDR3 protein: CSARGPGGLSYEQYF
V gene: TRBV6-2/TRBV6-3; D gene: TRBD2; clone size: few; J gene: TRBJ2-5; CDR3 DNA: TGTGCCAGCAGTTACCTCTCCGAGGGAGGGCCCGAGACCCAGTACTTC; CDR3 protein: CASSYLSEGGPETQYF
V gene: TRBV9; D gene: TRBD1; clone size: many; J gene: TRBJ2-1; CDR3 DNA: TGTGCCAGCAGCGAGGGGACAGGGAATGAGCAGTTCTTC; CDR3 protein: CASSEGTGNEQFF
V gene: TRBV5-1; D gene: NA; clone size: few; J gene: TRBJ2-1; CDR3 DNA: TGCGCCAGCAGCCCTCAGGATAGCTCCTACAATGAGCAGTTCTTC; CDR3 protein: CASSPQDSSYNEQFF
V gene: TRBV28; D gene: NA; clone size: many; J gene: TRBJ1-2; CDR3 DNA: TGTGCCAGCAAACCGGGAGTACGAGGGGGCTACACCTTC; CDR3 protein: CASKPGVRGGYTF
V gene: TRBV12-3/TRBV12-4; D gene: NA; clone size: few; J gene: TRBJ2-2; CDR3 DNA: TGTGCCAGCAGTCCATTCGGCGGGGAGCTGTTTTTT; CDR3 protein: CASSPFGGELFF
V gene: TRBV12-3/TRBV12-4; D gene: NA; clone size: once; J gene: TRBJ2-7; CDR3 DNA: TGTGCCAGCAGTTCAAGGGACACCCCGTACGAGCAGCACTTC; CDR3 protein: CASSSRDTPYEQHF
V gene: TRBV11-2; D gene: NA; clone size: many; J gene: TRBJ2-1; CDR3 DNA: TGTGCCAGCAGCTTAGGAGCTCAGCGCTATGACAATGAGCAGTTCTTC; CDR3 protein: CASSLGAQRYDNEQFF
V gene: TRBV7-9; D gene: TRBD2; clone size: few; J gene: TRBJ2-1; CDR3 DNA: TGTGCCAGCAGCTTAGGTCGGACTAGCGTACGGGGCGGGCAGTTCTTC; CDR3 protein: CASSLGRTSVRGGQFF
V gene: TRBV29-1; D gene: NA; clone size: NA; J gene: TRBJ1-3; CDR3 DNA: TGCAGCGCCCGACAGCCGTCAGGAAACACCATATATTTT; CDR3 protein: CSARQPSGNTIYF
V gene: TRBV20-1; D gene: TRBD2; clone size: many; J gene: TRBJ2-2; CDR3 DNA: TGCAGTGCTCGACTAGCGGGTAACACCGGGGAGCTGTTTTTT; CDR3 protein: CSARLAGNTGELFF
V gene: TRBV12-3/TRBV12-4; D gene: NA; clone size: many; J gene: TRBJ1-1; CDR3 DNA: TGTGCCAGCAGCCGAGCAGGTTTGTCGAACACTGAAGCTTTCTTT; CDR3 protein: CASSRAGLSNTEAFF
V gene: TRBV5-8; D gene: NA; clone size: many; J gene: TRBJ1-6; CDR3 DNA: TGTGCCAGCAGCTTGTTTGGGGGCTCGACTTCACCCCTCCACTTT; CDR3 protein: CASSLFGGSTSPLHF
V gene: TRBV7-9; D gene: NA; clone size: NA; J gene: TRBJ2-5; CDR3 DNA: TGTGCCAGCAGCTTAAGGATGGGTTTTCTACAAGAGACCCAGTACTTC; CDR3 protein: CASSLRMGFLQETQYF
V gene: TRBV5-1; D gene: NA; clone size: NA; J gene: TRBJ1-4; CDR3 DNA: TGCGCCAGCAGCCCCCCGGGGAACGGTGAAAAACTGTTTTTT; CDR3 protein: CASSPPGNGEKLFF
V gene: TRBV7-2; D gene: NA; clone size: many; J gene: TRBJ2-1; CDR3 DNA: TGTGCCAGCAGCTTAGAGCCTAACTACAATGAGCAGTTCTTC; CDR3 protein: CASSLEPNYNEQFF
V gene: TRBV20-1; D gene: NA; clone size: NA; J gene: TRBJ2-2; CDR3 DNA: TGCAGTGCCACTACCGGGCCTGACACCGGGGAGCTGTTTTTT; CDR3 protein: CSATTGPDTGELFF
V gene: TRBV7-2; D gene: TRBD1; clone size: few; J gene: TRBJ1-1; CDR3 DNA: TGTGCCAGCAGCCAGGGGGGACAGGGGAACACTGAAGCTTTCTTT; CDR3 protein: CASSQGGQGNTEAFF
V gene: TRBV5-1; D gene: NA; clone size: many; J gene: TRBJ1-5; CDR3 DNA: TGTGCCAGCAGCTTAACGGGCAATCAGCCCCAGCATTTT; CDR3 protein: CASSLTGNQPQHF